The subject of this entry is one TCR beta chain. The data are from a study of blood T cell repertoires in COVID-19. The overall study: Acute and convalescent COVID-19 samples came from the United States, Italy and Spain. PBMCs, B-cell-depleted T cells, or T cells were the source of the cDNA or gDNA that made up the material.

V trimming: 5 bases; J trimming: 3 bases; junction bases outside the gene matches: 7. Germline lookup yields CDR1 SGHNT and CDR2 YYREEE (reference sequence). CDR3 size: 16 residues. In the original analysis: Reference gene primer amplification in the assay estimated nucleated cell counts. Measured with immunoSEQ multiplex PCR; TCRdb has only the in-frame clones, and not every one. V and J calls and clone size are as listed in that table; D and trimming were resolved from the DNA. The sample includes hundreds of thousands of clones, approximately 89% of them seen just once. The sequenced material came from peripheral blood. The clonotype was recovered from a woman in her fifties or sixties who had recovered from COVID-19. V usage is TRBV5-4 and J usage is TRBJ2-7, with 14 nucleotides matching TRBD2. This CDR3 is CASREGLAGEYYEQYF. The CDR3 DNA reads TGTGCCAGCAGGGAGGGACTAGCGGGGGAATACTACGAGCAGTACTTC.